The 18 T cell receptor beta chains in this list originate from one sample, sequenced in a study of cytomegalovirus exposure and HLA in healthy donors (dated by TCRdb to 2016 to 2017). Libraries came from the immunoSEQ multiplex PCR assay. TCRdb obtained this table from immuneACCESS and retained in-frame rearrangements with V and J assigned. These tables miss some clones; where compared with another copy, unresolved V genes account for less than half of the shortfall, and the remainder is unexplained. The sample table shows 150,000 to 250,000 clones, and more than 65% are seen once. The ten largest account for about an eighth of the sample. The material sequenced was PBMCs. The origin of the receptors is a woman under 40 in good health and CMV-seropositive.

The CDR3 bases are TGTGCCAGCAGTTTCGGACAGGGCGCTAATCAGCCCCAGCATTTT. Translation gives CASSFGQGANQPQHF. The chain carries TRBV6-5 and TRBJ1-5; 8 bases match TRBD1. Trimming removed 4 bases from V and 4 bases from J; junction bases left unmatched: 6. CDR3 length: 15 residues. CDR1 is MNHEY, CDR2 SVGAGI, per germline.

J is TRBJ2-5 and V is TRBV29-1; 10 bases are shared with TRBD1. The junction had 6 bases not matched to a gene; V was cut back by 6 bases and J by 5 bases. Germline CDR1 SQVTM, CDR2 ANQGSEA. This CDR3 comprises 13 residues. The CDR3 is CSVDRGVRETQYF. CDR3 nucleotides: TGCAGCGTGGACAGGGGGGTGAGGGAGACCCAGTACTTC.

J is TRBJ2-1 and V is TRBV27; D is uncertain. Germline V lookup: CDR1 MNHEY, CDR2 SMNVEV (reference sequence). Trimming removed 8 bases at V and 1 base at J, with 12 bases between. The CDR3 is made up of 14 amino acids. Written as DNA, the CDR3 is TGTGCCAGCGGGCGAGTTGGTTCCTACAATGAGCAGTTCTTC. This translates into CASGRVGSYNEQFF.

CDR3 DNA: TGTGCCAGCAGCTGGACAGGGGACCCCTACGAGCAGTACTTC. It specifies CASSWTGDPYEQYF. The gene calls are TRBV7-2 and TRBJ2-7, with TRBD1 matching 9 bases. The CDR3 covers 14 residues. Germline CDR1 reads SGHTA; CDR2 reads FQGNSA. With V trimmed by 4 bases and J by 2 bases, 3 bases remained unmatched.

V and J are TRBV5-1 and TRBJ2-5; D remains ambiguous. Trimming stripped 6 bases from V and 1 base from J, with 13 bases between. The CDR3 sequence is 14 residues long. CDR1 SGHRS and CDR2 YFSETQ come from the germline V gene. The CDR3 reads CASTRNSGQETQYF. The DNA of the CDR3 is TGCGCCAGCACTAGAAACTCCGGCCAAGAGACCCAGTACTTC.

This clone was counted once. J is TRBJ1-2 and V is TRBV29-1; D is ambiguous. The CDR3 sequence is 12 residues long. V was cut by 3 bases and J by 8 bases, with 13 bases left in between. The germline V gene encodes CDR1 SQVTM and CDR2 ANQGSEA. The CDR3 sequence: CSVEQVLVGYTF. CDR3 bases: TGCAGCGTTGAGCAGGTTTTAGTGGGCTACACCTTC.

This clone was counted once. The chain employs TRBV6-5 and TRBJ1-5, with D tentatively TRBD1 (6 bases). Germline CDR1 MNHEY, CDR2 SVGAGI. The CDR3 runs to 14 residues. V shed 6 bases and J shed 6 bases, with 15 bases lying between them. CDR3 in DNA: TGTGCCAGCAGCCCAGGGGATATCGGTCAGCCCCAGCATTTT. Protein: CASSPGDIGQPQHF.

The chain uses TRBV6-1 and TRBJ1-5; TRBD1 matches at 7 bases. Unmatched junction bases numbered 5, after V lost 3 bases and J lost 6 bases. CDR1 MNHNS and CDR2 SASEGT come from the germline V gene. CDR3 length: 14 residues. The CDR3 reads CASSEGRGIQPQHF. As DNA, the CDR3 is TGTGCCAGCAGTGAGGGCAGGGGGATTCAGCCCCAGCATTTT.

A single count supports this clone. V usage is TRBV29-1 and J usage is TRBJ1-1, with 7 nucleotides matching TRBD1. V trimming: 7 bases; J trimming: 3 bases; junction bases outside the gene matches: 8. The CDR3 runs to 13 residues. Germline V gene sequence: CDR1 SQVTM, CDR2 ANQGSEA. As DNA, the CDR3 is TGCAGCGGGAACAGGGGCATTCACACTGAAGCTTTCTTT. It encodes CSGNRGIHTEAFF.

The chain employs TRBV9 and TRBJ2-7, with 11 positions matching TRBD2. Germline values: CDR1 SGDLS, CDR2 YYNGEE. The CDR3 runs to 13 residues. The trim removed 3 bases at V and 7 bases at J, leaving 3 bases unmatched. The CDR3 region has the DNA TGTGCCAGCAGCGCGGGACTAGCGGAGGAGCAGTACTTC. Protein: CASSAGLAEEQYF.

This chain uses TRBV5-4 with TRBJ2-1; 7 bases line up with TRBD2. With V trimmed by 0 bases and J by 6 bases, 3 bases remained unmatched. Looked up from germline, CDR1 is SGHNT and CDR2 is YYREEE (reference sequence). This CDR3 is 14 amino acids long. The CDR3 reads CASSLASGINEQFF. CDR3 bases: TGTGCCAGCAGCTTGGCCAGCGGGATCAATGAGCAGTTCTTC.

The gene calls are TRBV4-2 and TRBJ2-1; D is possibly TRBD2 (6 bases). Trimming left V 4 bases short and J 5 bases short, with 15 bases between. This CDR3 region has 15 residues. The germline CDR1 and CDR2 sequences are LGHNA and YNFKEQ. CDR3 DNA: TGTGCCAGCAGCCTAGCGGACGAAAGACACAATGAGCAGTTCTTC. As protein: CASSLADERHNEQFF.

The rearrangement joins TRBV7-2 to TRBJ1-2, with 7 bases that match TRBD1. The junction had 6 bases not matched to a gene; V was cut back by 5 bases and J by 6 bases. The CDR3 sequence is 13 residues long. Germline V gene sequence: CDR1 SGHTA, CDR2 FQGNSA. CDR3 amino acids: CASSPDREDGYTF. CDR3 coding DNA: TGTGCCAGCAGCCCAGACAGGGAGGATGGCTACACCTTC.

The V call is TRBV25-1, the J call TRBJ2-1, with 7 bases aligning to TRBD1. The CDR3 has 16 amino acids. Looked up from germline, CDR1 is MGHDK and CDR2 is SYGVNS. V lost 1 base, J lost 1 base, and 4 bases stayed unmatched. The CDR3 reads CASSEFTGESYNEQFF. CDR3 nucleotides: TGTGCCAGCAGTGAATTTACAGGGGAATCCTACAATGAGCAGTTCTTC.

This rearrangement joins TRBV9 to TRBJ2-2; 9 bases line up with TRBD2. Germline values: CDR1 SGDLS, CDR2 YYNGEE. The CDR3 totals 17 residues. Germline trimming cut 5 bases from V and 2 bases from J; bases unmatched to any gene: 10. This CDR3 is CASSTRGSGRNTGELFF. As DNA, the CDR3 is TGTGCCAGCAGTACCCGGGGTAGCGGGAGAAACACCGGGGAGCTGTTTTTT.

This rearrangement joins TRBV11-2 to TRBJ2-1, with 7 bases fitting TRBD1. The CDR3 has 12 residues. Germline values: CDR1 SGHAT, CDR2 FQNNGV. The ends lost 4 bases at V and 9 bases at J; junction bases unmatched: 3. CDR3 sequence: CASSSGQVEQFF. The CDR3 DNA reads as TGTGCCAGCAGCTCCGGACAGGTTGAGCAGTTCTTC.

The genes are TRBV6-1 and TRBJ2-5; 8 bases line up with TRBD1. Per the germline V gene, CDR1 is MNHNS and CDR2 is SASEGT. V dropped 1 base and J dropped 4; count of bases not matched to a gene: 5. The CDR3 runs 15 residues. This CDR3 is CASSEGDRGGETQYF. The CDR3 region has the DNA TGTGCCAGCAGTGAAGGCGACAGGGGCGGAGAGACCCAGTACTTC.

The chain uses TRBV6-5 and TRBJ2-3; 7 nucleotides agree with TRBD1. Germline V lookup: CDR1 MNHEY, CDR2 SVGAGI. The junction had 3 bases not matched to a gene; V was cut back by 0 bases and J by 3 bases. The CDR3 totals 15 residues. CDR3 sequence reads: CASSYSPGQTDTQYF. CDR3 in DNA: TGTGCCAGCAGTTACTCCCCGGGACAGACAGATACGCAGTATTTT.